This entry describes one TCR beta chain. Its specificity is not known. The sample originates from a study of T cells in Graves' hyperthyroidism and ophthalmopathy. Findings of the study overall: Peripheral blood also featured most of the thyroid clonotypes expanded above 0.001.

TCR beta CDR3 regions were amplified from RNA. The HTBI set primed first-round TCR CDR3 RT-PCR. MiXCR, applied by TCRdb to the multiplex PCR reads, yields one record per CDR3 protein. The sample has hundreds of thousands of distinct CDR3 sequences, roughly 15% seen once; the top ten hold approximately 12%. The CDR3 loop spans 16 amino acids. Between the trimmed V and J ends, which lost 0 bases and 9 bases, there was a span of 15 bases. The germline gives CDR1 LNHDA, CDR2 SQIVND (reference sequence). Diagnosing involved the use of clinical symptoms, serum thyroxine and TRAb, thyroid ultrasound and orbital computed tomography. PBMCs were sourced from approximately 9 ml fresh peripheral blood.

This clonotype was obtained from a woman aged 50 to 60 with Graves' ophthalmopathy. The rearrangement uses TRBV19 and TRBJ1-6; D is unresolved. The sample comprised blood. For the CDR3, the DNA is TGTGCCAGTAGTATAGATCAAGCCGGGCTTTCTTCACCCCTCCACTTT. The encoded protein is CASSIDQAGLSSPLHF.